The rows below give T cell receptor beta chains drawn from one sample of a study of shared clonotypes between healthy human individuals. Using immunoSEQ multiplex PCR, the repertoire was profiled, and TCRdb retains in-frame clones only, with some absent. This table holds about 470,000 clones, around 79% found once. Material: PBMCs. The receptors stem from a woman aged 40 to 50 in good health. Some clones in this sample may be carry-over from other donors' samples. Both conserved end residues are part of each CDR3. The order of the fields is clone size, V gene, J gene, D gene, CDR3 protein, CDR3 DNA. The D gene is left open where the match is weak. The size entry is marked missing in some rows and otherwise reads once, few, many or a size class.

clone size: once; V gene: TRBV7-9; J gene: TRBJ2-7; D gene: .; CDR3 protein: CASSLGASNEQYF; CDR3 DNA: TGTGCCAGCAGCTTAGGGGCTAGCAACGAGCAGTACTTC
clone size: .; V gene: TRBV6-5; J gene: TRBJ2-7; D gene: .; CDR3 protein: CASSTTYEQYF; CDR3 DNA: TGTGCCAGCAGTACAACCTACGAGCAGTACTTC
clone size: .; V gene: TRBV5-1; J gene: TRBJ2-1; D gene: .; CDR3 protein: CASSLDSYNEQFF; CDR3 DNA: TGCGCCAGCAGCTTGGATTCTTACAATGAGCAGTTCTTC
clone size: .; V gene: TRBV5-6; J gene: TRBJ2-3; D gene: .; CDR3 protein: CASSRDRTDTQYF; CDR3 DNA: TGTGCCAGCAGCCGGGACCGCACAGATACGCAGTATTTT
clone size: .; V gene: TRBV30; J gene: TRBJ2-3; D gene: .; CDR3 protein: CAWSVLGDTQYF; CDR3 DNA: TGTGCCTGGAGTGTACTGGGGGATACGCAGTATTTT
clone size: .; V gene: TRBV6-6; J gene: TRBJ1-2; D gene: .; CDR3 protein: CASSKDAGNYGYTF; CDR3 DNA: TGTGCCAGCAGTAAGGACGCTGGTAACTATGGCTACACCTTC
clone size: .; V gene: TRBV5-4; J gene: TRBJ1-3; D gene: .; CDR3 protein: CASSVTGLSGNTIYF; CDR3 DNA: TGTGCCAGCAGTGTGACAGGCCTCTCTGGAAACACCATATATTTT
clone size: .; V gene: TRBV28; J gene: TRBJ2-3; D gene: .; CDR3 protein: CASSSRFPPTDTQYF; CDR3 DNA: TGTGCCAGCAGTTCCCGTTTCCCCCCCACAGATACGCAGTATTTT
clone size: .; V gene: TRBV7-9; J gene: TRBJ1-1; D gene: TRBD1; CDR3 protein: CASSLQGAGRNTEAFF; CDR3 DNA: TGTGCCAGCAGCTTACAGGGGGCGGGGAGGAACACTGAAGCTTTCTTT
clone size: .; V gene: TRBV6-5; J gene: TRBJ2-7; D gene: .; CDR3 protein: CASLQGIEQYF; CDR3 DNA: TGTGCCAGCCTACAGGGCATCGAGCAGTACTTC
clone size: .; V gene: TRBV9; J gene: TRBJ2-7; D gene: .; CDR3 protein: CASSATEKGLLVSYEQYF; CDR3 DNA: TGTGCCAGCAGCGCGACAGAAAAGGGACTCCTGGTCTCCTACGAGCAGTACTTC
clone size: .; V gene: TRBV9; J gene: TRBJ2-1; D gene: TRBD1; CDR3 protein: CASSVGTGRGEQFF; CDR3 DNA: TGTGCCAGCAGCGTAGGGACAGGGCGGGGTGAGCAGTTCTTC
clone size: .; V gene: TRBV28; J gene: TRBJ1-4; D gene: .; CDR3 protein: CASSQGLAEKLFF; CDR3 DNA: TGTGCCAGCAGCCAGGGTCTTGCTGAAAAACTGTTTTTT
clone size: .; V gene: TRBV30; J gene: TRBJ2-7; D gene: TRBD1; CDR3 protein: CAWIGQAMSQQYF; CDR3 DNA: TGTGCCTGGATTGGACAGGCTATGTCCCAGCAGTACTTC
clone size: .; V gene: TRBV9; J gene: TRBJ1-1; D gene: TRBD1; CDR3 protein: CASSGGTGGRTEAFF; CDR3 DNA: TGTGCCAGCAGCGGAGGGACAGGGGGCCGGACTGAAGCTTTCTTT
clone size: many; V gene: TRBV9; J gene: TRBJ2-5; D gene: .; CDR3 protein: CASSVGASQETQYF; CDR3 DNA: TGTGCCAGCAGCGTAGGGGCCAGCCAAGAGACCCAGTACTTC
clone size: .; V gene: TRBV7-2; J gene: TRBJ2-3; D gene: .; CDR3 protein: CASSADLGTDTQYF; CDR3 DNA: TGTGCCAGCAGCGCCGACCTGGGCACAGATACGCAGTATTTT
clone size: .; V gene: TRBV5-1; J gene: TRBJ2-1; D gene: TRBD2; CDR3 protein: CASSLGLAGVSEQFF; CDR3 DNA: TGCGCCAGCAGCTTGGGATTAGCGGGAGTTTCTGAGCAGTTCTTC